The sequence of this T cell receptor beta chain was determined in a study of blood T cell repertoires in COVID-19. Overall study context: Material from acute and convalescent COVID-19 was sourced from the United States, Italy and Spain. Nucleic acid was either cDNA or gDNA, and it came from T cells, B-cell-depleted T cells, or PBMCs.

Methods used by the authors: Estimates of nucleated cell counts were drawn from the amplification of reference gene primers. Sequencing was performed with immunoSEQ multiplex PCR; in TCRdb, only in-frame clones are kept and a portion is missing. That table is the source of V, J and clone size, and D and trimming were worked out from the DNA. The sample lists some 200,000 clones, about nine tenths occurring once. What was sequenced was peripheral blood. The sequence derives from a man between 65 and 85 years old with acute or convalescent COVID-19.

CDR3 bases: TGCGCCAGCAGTCGGACGGGGGGCACTGAAGCTTTCTTT. This gives the protein CASSRTGGTEAFF. J is TRBJ1-1 and V is TRBV10-1; perhaps TRBD1 as D (5 bases). The germline V and J ends were trimmed by 5 bases and 4 bases, with 11 bases remaining between them. CDR3 size: 13 residues. Germline CDR1 is WNHNN and CDR2 is SYGVQD (reference sequence).